This TCR beta chain was sequenced in a study of T-cell reconstitution after alpha-beta-depleted transplantation in children. Study-level results: Elevated TCRbeta diversity at day 60 was traced, in some patients, to surviving recipient T cells and thymic progenitors. T-cell counts and diversity at one year following transplant were attributed mainly to newly produced T cells. Reportedly, alpha-beta T cells present about two months post-transplant originated from several hundred expanded clones of graft origin.

The authors prepared the TCRbeta library with unique molecular identifiers. MiXCR, applied by TCRdb to the PCR reads, yields one record per CDR3 protein. The profile shows about 980,000 distinct CDR3 sequences, about 29% of them singletons. This clonotype has a handful of counts. What it binds is not known. This CDR3 is built from 17 residues. Germline V gene lookup returns CDR1 LNHNV and CDR2 YYDKDF (reference sequence). The V gene lost 1 base and the J gene lost 7 bases, with 20 bases spanning the gap. The sequence was obtained from a boy under two years old who had a stem cell transplant for SCID, so the T cells may come from the graft donor. Sequences were derived from PBMCs, mostly from graft donor cells, sampled 360 days after TCRalphabeta/CD19-depleted stem cell transplant. The chain carries TRBV15 and TRBJ2-1; perhaps TRBD1 as D (5 bases). CDR3 sequence: CATSRVGAVPPRNEQFF. In nucleotides, the CDR3 is TGTGCCACCAGCAGAGTAGGGGCCGTTCCCCCTAGGAATGAGCAGTTCTTC. Full variable domain (missing parts from reference TRBV15 and TRBJ2-1): DAMVIQNPRYQVTQFGKPVTLSCSQTLNHNVMYWYQQKSSQAPKLLFHYYDKDFNNEADTPDNFQSRRPNTSFCFLDIRSPGLGDTAMYLCATSRVGAVPPRNEQFFGPGTRLTVL.